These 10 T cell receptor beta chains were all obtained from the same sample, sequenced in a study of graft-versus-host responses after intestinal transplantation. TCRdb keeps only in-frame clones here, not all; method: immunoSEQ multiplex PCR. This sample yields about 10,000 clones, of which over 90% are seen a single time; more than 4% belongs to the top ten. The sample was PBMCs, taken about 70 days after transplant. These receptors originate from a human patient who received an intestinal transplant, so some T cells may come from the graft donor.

CDR3 sequence (DNA): TGTGCCAGCAGCCCCGGACTGGGTACCTACGAGCAGTACTTC. It yields the protein CASSPGLGTYEQYF. The chain uses TRBV5-4 and TRBJ2-7; D perhaps matches TRBD2 (5 bases). This CDR3 has 14 residues. The V gene lost 4 bases and the J gene lost 2 bases, with 13 bases spanning the gap. From germline, CDR1 is SGHNT and CDR2 YYREEE (reference sequence).

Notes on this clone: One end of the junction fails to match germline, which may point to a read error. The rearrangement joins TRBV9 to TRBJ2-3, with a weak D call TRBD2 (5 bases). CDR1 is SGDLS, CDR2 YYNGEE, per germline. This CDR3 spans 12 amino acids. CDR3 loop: CASGVGRDTQYF. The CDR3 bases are TGTGCCAGCGGCGTAGGGAGAGATACGCAGTATTTT.

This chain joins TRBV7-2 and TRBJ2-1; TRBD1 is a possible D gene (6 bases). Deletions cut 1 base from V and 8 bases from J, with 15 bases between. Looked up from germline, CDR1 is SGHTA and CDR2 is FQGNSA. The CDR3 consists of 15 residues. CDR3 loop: CASSLVVNRADEQFF. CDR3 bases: TGTGCCAGCAGCTTAGTGGTGAACAGGGCCGATGAGCAGTTCTTC.

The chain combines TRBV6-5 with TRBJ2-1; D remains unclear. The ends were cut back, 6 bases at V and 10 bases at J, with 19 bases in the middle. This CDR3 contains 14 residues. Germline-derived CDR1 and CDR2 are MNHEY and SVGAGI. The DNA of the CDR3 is TGTGCCAGCAGCCAAACAATGGGGTGGGCGGAGCAGTTCTTC. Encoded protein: CASSQTMGWAEQFF.

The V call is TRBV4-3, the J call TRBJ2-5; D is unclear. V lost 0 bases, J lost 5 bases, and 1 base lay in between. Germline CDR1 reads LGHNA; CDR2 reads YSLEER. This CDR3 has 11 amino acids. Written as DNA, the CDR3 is TGCGCCAGCAGCCAAGACGAGACCCAGTACTTC. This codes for CASSQDETQYF.

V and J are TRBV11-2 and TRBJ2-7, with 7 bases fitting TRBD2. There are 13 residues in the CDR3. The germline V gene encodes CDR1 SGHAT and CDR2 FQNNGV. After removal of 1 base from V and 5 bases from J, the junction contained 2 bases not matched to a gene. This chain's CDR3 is CASSLGLADEQYF. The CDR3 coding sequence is TGTGCCAGCAGCTTAGGTCTAGCGGACGAGCAGTACTTC. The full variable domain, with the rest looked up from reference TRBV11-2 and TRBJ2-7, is EAGVAQSPRYKIIEKRQSVAFWCNPISGHATLYWYQQILGQGPKLLIQFQNNGVVDDSQLPKDRFSAERLKGVDSTLKIQPAKLEDSAVYLCASSLGLADEQYFGPGTRLTVT.

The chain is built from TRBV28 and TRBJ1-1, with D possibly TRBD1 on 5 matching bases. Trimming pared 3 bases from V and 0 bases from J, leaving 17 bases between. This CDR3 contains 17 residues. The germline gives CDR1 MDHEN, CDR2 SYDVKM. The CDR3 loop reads CASSLGYLGPLNTEAFF. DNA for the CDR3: TGTGCCAGCAGTTTGGGGTATCTGGGGCCTCTGAACACTGAAGCTTTCTTT.

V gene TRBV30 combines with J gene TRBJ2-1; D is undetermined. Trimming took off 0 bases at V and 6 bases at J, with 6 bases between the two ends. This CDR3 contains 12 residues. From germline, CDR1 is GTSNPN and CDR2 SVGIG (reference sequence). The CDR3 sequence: CAWSVRPNEQFF. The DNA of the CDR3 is TGTGCCTGGAGTGTAAGACCCAATGAGCAGTTCTTC.

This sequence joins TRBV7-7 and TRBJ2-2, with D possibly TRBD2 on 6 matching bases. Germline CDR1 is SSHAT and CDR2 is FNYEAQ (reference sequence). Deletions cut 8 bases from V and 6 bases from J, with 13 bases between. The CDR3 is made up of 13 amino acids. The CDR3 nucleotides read TGTGCCAGCGCTCTGGGGGAGGCCGGGGAGCTGTTTTTT. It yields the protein CASALGEAGELFF.

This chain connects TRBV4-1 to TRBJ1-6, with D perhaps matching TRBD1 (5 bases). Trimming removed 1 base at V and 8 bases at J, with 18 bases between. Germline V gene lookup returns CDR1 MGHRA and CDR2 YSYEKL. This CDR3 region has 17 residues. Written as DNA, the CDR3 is TGCGCCAGCAGCCAAGTCGATGGACACCTGGGGGATTCACCCCTCCACTTT. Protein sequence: CASSQVDGHLGDSPLHF.